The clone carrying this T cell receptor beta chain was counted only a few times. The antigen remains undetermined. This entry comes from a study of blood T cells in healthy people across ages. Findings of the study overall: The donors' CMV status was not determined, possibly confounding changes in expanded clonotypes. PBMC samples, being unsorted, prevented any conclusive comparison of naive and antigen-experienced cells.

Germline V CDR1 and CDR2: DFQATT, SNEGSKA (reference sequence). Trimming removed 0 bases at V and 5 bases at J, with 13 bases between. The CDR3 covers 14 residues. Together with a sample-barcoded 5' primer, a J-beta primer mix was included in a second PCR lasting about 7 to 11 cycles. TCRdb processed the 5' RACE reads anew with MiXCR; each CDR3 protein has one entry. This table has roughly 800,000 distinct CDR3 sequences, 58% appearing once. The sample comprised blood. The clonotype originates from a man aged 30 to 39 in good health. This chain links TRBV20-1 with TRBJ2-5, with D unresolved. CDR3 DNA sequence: TGCAGTGCTAGAGATCGTGCTGGTTGGGAGACCCAGTACTTC. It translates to CSARDRAGWETQYF.